This entry lists 11 T cell receptor beta chains sequenced from one sample in a study of beta chain features in type 1 diabetes. Study results and caveats: TCRB CDR3s were moderately but significantly shorter in Type 1 diabetes patients in all four CD4+ subsets.

These receptors lack a known antigen. Since all of the isolated RNA was reverse transcribed, expressed TCRB transcripts were what got sequenced. The repertoire was sequenced with immunoSEQ multiplex PCR; TCRdb's copy has only in-frame clones and lacks some. The table lists about 260,000 clones, around 24% of them singletons. Material for sequencing was naive CD4+ T cells from blood. The receptor set was obtained from a woman in her 30s with type 1 diabetes.

The chain combines TRBV7-2 with TRBJ2-2; TRBD1 aligns across 7 bases. The J segment lost 5 bases and the V segment lost 2 bases, leaving 11 bases of the junction unmatched. Germline loops: CDR1 SGHTA, CDR2 FQGNSA. The CDR3 contains 17 residues. CDR3 in DNA: TGTGCCAGCAGCTTACGACAGGGTAATATCGGGACCGGGGAGCTGTTTTTT. It codes for CASSLRQGNIGTGELFF.

The V call is TRBV30, the J call TRBJ1-2; no clear D. V was trimmed by 0 bases and J by 2 bases, leaving 10 bases between them. This CDR3 has 14 residues. Germline V gene data show CDR1 as GTSNPN and CDR2 as SVGIG (reference sequence). The CDR3 DNA follows: TGTGCCTGGAGTGTAGGTTCGGGAAACTATGGCTACACCTTC. Protein: CAWSVGSGNYGYTF.

V and J are TRBV7-3 and TRBJ2-7; no clear D. The CDR3 has 15 residues. Germline CDR1 and CDR2: SGHTA and FQGTGA. The V gene lost 5 bases and the J gene lost 0 bases, with 14 bases spanning the gap. The CDR3 DNA is TGTGCCAGCAGCCAATACAGTGACCCCTCCTACGAGCAGTACTTC. Translated, it gives CASSQYSDPSYEQYF.

The genes are TRBV11-2 and TRBJ1-1; TRBD1 is a possible D gene (6 bases). V lost 2 bases to trimming and J lost 4 bases, with 8 bases between them. This CDR3 comprises 13 residues. The germline gives CDR1 SGHAT, CDR2 FQNNGV. CDR3 sequence: CASSLQGSTEAFF. The CDR3 DNA is TGTGCCAGCAGCTTACAGGGGTCCACTGAAGCTTTCTTT. Full variable domain (outside the CDR3, taken from reference TRBV11-2 and TRBJ1-1): EAGVAQSPRYKIIEKRQSVAFWCNPISGHATLYWYQQILGQGPKLLIQFQNNGVVDDSQLPKDRFSAERLKGVDSTLKIQPAKLEDSAVYLCASSLQGSTEAFFGQGTRLTVV.

This clone has just a few counts. The gene calls are TRBV10-3 and TRBJ1-2, with 9 bases aligning to TRBD1. With V trimmed by 3 bases and J by 6 bases, 2 bases remained unmatched. The CDR3 consists of 13 residues. CDR1 and CDR2 from the germline V gene are ENHRY and SYGVKD. CDR3 amino acids: CAISETGGDGYTF. As DNA, the CDR3 is TGTGCCATCAGTGAAACAGGGGGCGATGGCTACACCTTC.

J is TRBJ2-1 and V is TRBV19; perhaps TRBD1 as D (5 bases). This CDR3 spans 17 amino acids. Trimming removed 5 bases at V and 0 bases at J, with 17 bases between. Germline V CDR1 and CDR2: LNHDA, SQIVND (reference sequence). This CDR3 reads CASSAYTGKYSYNEQFF. CDR3 sequence (DNA): TGTGCCAGTAGTGCCTACACAGGAAAATACTCCTACAATGAGCAGTTCTTC.

The chain links TRBV10-3 to TRBJ2-7, with D possibly TRBD1 on 5 matching bases. Trimming shortened V by 5 bases and J by 9 bases, and 11 bases separated the two germline ends. CDR3 length: 11 amino acids. Looked up from germline, CDR1 is ENHRY and CDR2 is SYGVKD. CDR3 DNA sequence: TGTGCCATCAGTCCAGGGTTGTGGCAGTACTTC. It encodes CAISPGLWQYF.

This chain links TRBV7-2 with TRBJ2-2; 7 bases are a match to TRBD2. This CDR3 is built from 16 residues. With V trimmed by 0 bases and J by 4 bases, 5 bases remained unmatched. Germline loops: CDR1 SGHTA, CDR2 FQGNSA. The CDR3 DNA reads TGTGCCAGCAGCTTAGCACCGGGAGGAATCACCGGGGAGCTGTTTTTT. It translates to CASSLAPGGITGELFF.

This clone was observed a handful of times. The chain carries TRBV4-1 and TRBJ1-2; D not resolved. The ends were cut back, 4 bases at V and 3 bases at J, with 15 bases in the middle. This CDR3 spans 15 amino acids. Germline V gene lookup returns CDR1 MGHRA and CDR2 YSYEKL. CDR3 protein: CASSLTVVLDYGYTF. The CDR3, as DNA: TGCGCCAGCAGCCTAACTGTAGTGCTGGACTATGGCTACACCTTC.

The chain has TRBV7-2 and TRBJ2-4, with 7 bases that match TRBD2. CDR1 and CDR2 (germline): SGHTA, FQGNSA. V lost 4 bases and J lost 10; bases outside the gene matches: 1. There are 11 residues in the CDR3. CDR3 nucleotide sequence: TGTGCCAGCAGCTCGGGACTAATTCAGTACTTC. Its translation is CASSSGLIQYF.

A remark on this clone: Other DNA sequences from this sample encode an identical CDR3 as well. The rearrangement joins TRBV7-2 to TRBJ1-2; a weak D match, TRBD1 (6 bases). Germline V lookup: CDR1 SGHTA, CDR2 FQGNSA. The CDR3 contains 13 residues. Between the trimmed V and J ends, which lost 5 bases and 2 bases, there was a span of 9 bases. The DNA of the CDR3 is TGTGCCAGCAGCCCGGACAGAAACTATGGCTACACCTTC. This encodes CASSPDRNYGYTF.